These 20 T cell receptor beta chains originate from one sample sequenced in a study of cytomegalovirus exposure and HLA in healthy donors. Primers included in the PCR were 60 Vbeta and 13 Jbeta primers. The protocol was immunoSEQ multiplex PCR, while the TCRdb copy is restricted to in-frame clones and leaves out a portion. Seen here are about 190,000 clones, about 90% observed once, and the top ten hold roughly 1.3%. Specimen: PBMCs. These receptors were collected from a man aged 30-40 years in good health and CMV-seronegative.

This chain joins TRBV6-5 and TRBJ2-3; 9 bases map to TRBD2. CDR1 and CDR2 (germline): MNHEY, SVGAGI. Losses at the gene ends were 0 bases for V and 3 bases for J; bases not matched to a gene: 4. The CDR3 is 16 residues long. The CDR3 loop is CASSYSSSGGTDTQYF. CDR3 DNA: TGTGCCAGCAGTTACTCGAGTAGCGGGGGTACAGATACGCAGTATTTT.

This clone appeared a few times. The rearrangement joins TRBV6-1 to TRBJ2-3, with TRBD2 matching 7 bases. Losses at the gene ends were 3 bases for V and 4 bases for J; bases not matched to a gene: 13. Germline V lookup: CDR1 MNHNS, CDR2 SASEGT. This CDR3 has 17 amino acids. The DNA for the CDR3 is TGTGCCAGCAGTGATTCCGTGGGCGGGGGAGATGCAGATACGCAGTATTTT. Residues: CASSDSVGGGDADTQYF.

The V and J genes are TRBV28 and TRBJ2-5; a weak D match, TRBD1 (6 bases). V was clipped by 6 bases and J by 4 bases, with 12 bases between them. This CDR3 contains 13 residues. Germline lookup yields CDR1 MDHEN and CDR2 SYDVKM. As DNA, the CDR3 is TGTGCCAGCAGCTCCACAGGGTTAGAGACCCAGTACTTC. Encoded protein: CASSSTGLETQYF.

The genes are TRBV6-5 and TRBJ2-4, with 8 bases lining up with TRBD1. Unmatched junction bases numbered 3, after V lost 0 bases and J lost 5 bases. The CDR3 covers 15 residues. Germline CDR1 and CDR2: MNHEY and SVGAGI. As DNA, the CDR3 is TGTGCCAGCAGTTACTCCGGGACAGGCCAAAACATTCAGTACTTC. Residues: CASSYSGTGQNIQYF.

The chain carries TRBV5-1 and TRBJ2-1; a weak D match, TRBD2 (6 bases). This CDR3 spans 13 amino acids. Trimming pared 4 bases from V and 3 bases from J, leaving 8 bases between. Germline loops: CDR1 SGHRS, CDR2 YFSETQ. CDR3 coding DNA: TGCGCCAGCAGCGCGGGACTCTACAATGAGCAGTTCTTC. Translated: CASSAGLYNEQFF.

This chain joins TRBV7-9 and TRBJ2-7; 9 nucleotides line up with TRBD1. J lost 5 bases, V lost 5 bases, and 7 bases had no gene match. CDR1 and CDR2 (germline): SEHNR, FQNEAQ (reference sequence). This CDR3 is 14 amino acids long. CDR3 sequence reads: CASSPPGQGDEQYF. The CDR3 nucleotides read TGTGCCAGCAGCCCCCCGGGACAGGGTGACGAGCAGTACTTC.

This CDR3 is CASSADRNTEAFF. DNA of the CDR3: TGTGCCAGCAGTGCCGACAGGAACACTGAAGCTTTCTTT. The V gene is TRBV2, the J gene TRBJ1-1; maybe TRBD1 (5 bases). Germline-derived CDR1 and CDR2 are SNHLY and FYNNEI. The CDR3 is 13 amino acids. Trimming removed 4 bases from V and 1 base from J, with 7 bases in between.

This clone was found once. The J gene is TRBJ2-3, the V gene TRBV10-2; D not certain. Germline V gene sequence: CDR1 WSHSY, CDR2 SAAADI. This CDR3 is 15 amino acids long. V was cut by 0 bases and J by 5 bases, with 12 bases left in between. The CDR3 DNA sequence: TGCGCCAGCAGTGAGTCGCGAACCTCCGGAGATACGCAGTATTTT. Its translation: CASSESRTSGDTQYF.

This clone is medium-sized by share. The chain has TRBV4-3 and TRBJ1-2, with D unclear. Germline V gives CDR1 LGHNA, CDR2 YSLEER. V was clipped by 0 bases and J by 2 bases, with 16 bases between them. The CDR3 totals 17 residues. The CDR3 spells CASSQDRETSGNYGYTF. The CDR3 DNA is TGCGCCAGCAGCCAAGATCGTGAGACATCAGGAAACTATGGCTACACCTTC.

Comment on this clone: Its ends do not fully match the called genes, so a read error is possible. The J gene is TRBJ1-1, the V gene TRBV13; 10 bases match TRBD1. Germline V gene data show CDR1 as PRHDT and CDR2 as FYEKMQ (reference sequence). CDR3 length equals 14 residues. This CDR3 reads CASSVRRDRGQLLF. Written as DNA, the CDR3 is TGTGCCAGCAGCGTTCGCCGGGACAGGGGACAGTTGCTCTTT.

V is TRBV15 and J is TRBJ2-4, with a possible D match to TRBD2 (6 bases). Between the trimmed V and J ends, which lost 0 bases and 0 bases, there was a span of 12 bases. The CDR3 has 17 residues. Per the germline V gene, CDR1 is LNHNV and CDR2 is YYDKDF (reference sequence). The chain's CDR3 is CATSRDPGRRAKNIQYF. The CDR3 region has the DNA TGTGCCACCAGCAGAGATCCCGGGAGACGAGCCAAAAACATTCAGTACTTC.

The rearrangement links TRBV14 to TRBJ2-5, with 8 nucleotides matching TRBD1. Germline V gives CDR1 SGHDN, CDR2 FVKESK. The CDR3 has 12 amino acids. Trimming took 2 bases from V and 11 from J; bases not matched to a gene: 4. The CDR3 coding sequence is TGTGCCAGCAGCCAACAACAGGGGGAGCAGTACTTC. This gives the protein CASSQQQGEQYF. Drawing the rest from reference TRBV14 and TRBJ2-5, the complete variable domain is EAGVTQFPSHSVIEKGQTVTLRCDPISGHDNLYWYRRVMGKEIKFLLHFVKESKQDESGMPNNRFLAERTGGTYSTLKVQPAELEDSGVYFCASSQQQGEQYFGPGTRLLVL.

The chain combines TRBV15 with TRBJ1-3; 8 nucleotides agree with TRBD1. This CDR3 is built from 18 residues. V lost 0 bases and J lost 0; bases outside the gene matches: 7. Germline V gene data show CDR1 as LNHNV and CDR2 as YYDKDF (reference sequence). This chain's CDR3 is CATSRERGDRPSGNTIYF. The DNA of the CDR3 is TGTGCCACCAGCAGAGAGAGGGGGGACAGGCCCTCTGGAAACACCATATATTTT.

The chain is built from TRBV9 and TRBJ1-3; TRBD1 matches 7 bases. Germline-derived CDR1 and CDR2 are SGDLS and YYNGEE. V shed 3 bases, J shed 1 base, and the junction held 13 bases outside the gene matches. This CDR3 region has 18 residues. The CDR3 is CASSALETGKYSGNTIYF. In DNA, the CDR3 is TGTGCCAGCAGCGCCCTGGAGACAGGGAAGTATTCTGGAAACACCATATATTTT.

The chain links TRBV7-2 to TRBJ2-3; 8 bases align to TRBD2. There are 16 residues in the CDR3. V gave up 5 bases and J gave up 4 bases; unmatched junction bases: 11. Looked up from germline, CDR1 is SGHTA and CDR2 is FQGNSA. CDR3 DNA sequence: TGTGCCAGCAGCCCCCGGAGCGGGGGAGGGGCAGATACGCAGTATTTT. Translating it yields CASSPRSGGGADTQYF.

The CDR3 DNA sequence: TGTGCCAGCAGCTCGACAGGACAGGAAAAACTGTTTTTT. Its protein is CASSSTGQEKLFF. The chain recombines TRBV2 with TRBJ1-4; maybe TRBD1 (6 bases). Germline CDR1 SNHLY, CDR2 FYNNEI. V was trimmed by 6 bases and J by 8 bases, leaving 13 bases between them. The CDR3 totals 13 residues.

In this sample, this clone turned up a few times. One end of the junction is discordant with germline, which a read error may explain. The chain links TRBV6-1 to TRBJ1-3; 7 bases are shared with TRBD1. This CDR3 has 15 residues. The V gene's germline CDR1 is MNHNS and CDR2 SASEGT. The CDR3 coding sequence is TGTGCCAGCAGGGAAGACAGGGCTGGCGGAAACACCATATATTTT. It translates to CASREDRAGGNTIYF.

The V and J genes are TRBV4-2 and TRBJ1-2, with 10 positions matching TRBD1. The length of the CDR3 is 15 residues. Germline assignment: CDR1 LGHNA and CDR2 YNFKEQ. V was pared by 3 bases and J by 8 bases, with 9 bases of the junction left unmatched. CDR3 amino acids: CASSQTRGQGNGYTF. The DNA for the CDR3 is TGTGCCAGCAGCCAGACCCGGGGACAGGGGAACGGCTACACCTTC.

This clone has a handful of counts. This chain joins TRBV13 and TRBJ2-3, with TRBD2 matching 13 bases. The V and J ends lost 5 bases and 5 bases, in that order; junction bases with no gene match: 7. Per the germline V gene, CDR1 is PRHDT and CDR2 is FYEKMQ (reference sequence). The CDR3 loop spans 16 amino acids. The CDR3 nucleotides read TGTGCCAGCAGCCCCGAGGGACTAGCGGGACTAGATACGCAGTATTTT. Translation gives CASSPEGLAGLDTQYF.

As regards this clone: One end of the junction varies from germline; a read error may be responsible. The rearrangement joins TRBV18 to TRBJ1-3; the D is unclear. CDR1 and CDR2 from the germline V gene are KGHSH and LQKENI. There are 13 residues in the CDR3. The CDR3 DNA reads TGTGCCAACTCACGGGCCTCTGGAAACACCATATATTTT. Translating gives CANSRASGNTIYF.